These 18 T cell receptor beta chains were sequenced from one sample in a study of T cells after posttransplantation cyclophosphamide. Sequencing used immunoSEQ multiplex PCR; TCRdb keeps in-frame clones, though not all of them. The profile covers 4,500 to 5,500 clones, none occurring a single time. Treatment was busulfan-fludarabine conditioning, a marrow graft, and cyclophosphamide on days +3 and +4. This material consisted of PBMCs, taken after allogeneic stem cell transplant with posttransplant cyclophosphamide. The receptors were sampled from a female patient younger than 45 who received an allogeneic stem cell transplant from an unrelated donor, was CMV-positive, and had acute and chronic GVHD. Some T cells may have originated in the graft donor.

This clone showed up many times. V usage is TRBV9 and J usage is TRBJ2-7; 8 bases fit TRBD1. V trimming: 0 bases; J trimming: 3 bases; junction bases outside the gene matches: 8. Germline V gene lookup returns CDR1 SGDLS and CDR2 YYNGEE. The CDR3 spans 16 residues. CDR3 in amino acids: CASSVGGAGGRYEQYF. In DNA, the CDR3 is TGTGCCAGCAGCGTAGGGGGGGCAGGGGGCCGCTACGAGCAGTACTTC.

The table lists this clone with many counts. This rearrangement joins TRBV9 to TRBJ2-7; 9 bases map to TRBD1. The trim removed 3 bases at V and 2 bases at J, leaving 9 bases unmatched. Germline V lookup: CDR1 SGDLS, CDR2 YYNGEE. This CDR3 is built from 16 residues. CDR3 region: CASSGRTGDSTYEQYF. CDR3 DNA sequence: TGTGCCAGCAGCGGGAGGACAGGGGATTCCACCTACGAGCAGTACTTC.

Ten or more counts support this clone. This chain joins TRBV9 and TRBJ2-1; 9 bases agree with TRBD1. The germline gives CDR1 SGDLS, CDR2 YYNGEE. The CDR3 is made up of 17 amino acids. V shed 0 bases, J shed 2 bases, and the junction held 6 bases outside the gene matches. The CDR3 is CASSVANRGQPYNEQFF. The DNA for the CDR3 is TGTGCCAGCAGCGTAGCTAACAGGGGGCAACCCTACAATGAGCAGTTCTTC.

This clone was seen ten or more times. The gene calls are TRBV5-1 and TRBJ1-2, with D perhaps TRBD1 (5 bases). The CDR3 runs 14 residues. V lost 7 bases and J 4 bases, leaving 17 bases between the germline ends. CDR1 is SGHRS, CDR2 YFSETQ, per germline. Here the CDR3 reads CASALDTGSYGYTF. As DNA, the CDR3 is TGCGCCAGCGCATTGGACACTGGATCCTATGGCTACACCTTC.

Ten or more counts support this clone. J is TRBJ2-7 and V is TRBV6-1; possibly TRBD1 for D (6 bases). This CDR3 has 13 residues. Trimming took off 6 bases at V and 0 bases at J, with 9 bases between the two ends. Germline V CDR1 and CDR2: MNHNS, SASEGT. CDR3 region: CASRQGISYEQYF. The CDR3 bases are TGTGCCAGCAGGCAGGGGATCTCCTACGAGCAGTACTTC.

This clone was counted at least ten times. The V gene is TRBV29-1, the J gene TRBJ2-1; 9 bases line up with TRBD2. The ends lost 1 base at V and 6 bases at J; junction bases unmatched: 4. The CDR3 is 14 residues long. Germline V gene sequence: CDR1 SQVTM, CDR2 ANQGSEA. The CDR3 DNA sequence: TGCAGCGTTGAAGGCGGGAGGGCACGCAATGAGCAGTTCTTC. Protein sequence: CSVEGGRARNEQFF.

This clone was recorded many times. The V gene is TRBV5-1, the J gene TRBJ1-1; 8 bases are shared with TRBD1. Germline loops: CDR1 SGHRS, CDR2 YFSETQ. This CDR3 contains 14 residues. Germline trimming cut 3 bases from V and 1 base from J; bases unmatched to any gene: 2. The CDR3 spells CASSSDRGNTEAFF. DNA of the CDR3: TGCGCCAGCAGCTCCGACAGGGGGAACACTGAAGCTTTCTTT. The complete variable domain, with remaining parts taken from reference TRBV5-1 and TRBJ1-1, reads KAGVTQTPRYLIKTRGQQVTLSCSPISGHRSVSWYQQTPGQGLQFLFEYFSETQRNKGNFPGRFSGRQFSNSRSEMNVSTLELGDSALYLCASSSDRGNTEAFFGQGTRLTVV.

The sample holds many counts of this clone. The V gene is TRBV5-6, the J gene TRBJ2-7, with 8 bases matching TRBD1. Per germline, CDR1 SGHDT and CDR2 YYEEEE. V lost 0 bases and J lost 2; bases outside the gene matches: 10. The CDR3 is made up of 17 amino acids. CDR3 nucleotide sequence: TGTGCCAGCAGCTTGGACTCAGGGACAGGTCTTCCCTACGAGCAGTACTTC. As protein: CASSLDSGTGLPYEQYF.

By share of the sample, this clone is medium-sized (0.01 to 0.1%). The chain is built from TRBV29-1 and TRBJ1-5, with D perhaps TRBD1 (5 bases). Germline CDR1 is SQVTM and CDR2 is ANQGSEA. V was trimmed by 7 bases and J by 4 bases, leaving 32 bases between them. This CDR3 region has 19 residues. This CDR3 is CSEAAGSGLRFVGNQPQHF. CDR3 nucleotide sequence: TGCAGCGAGGCGGCAGGGTCGGGACTGAGGTTCGTTGGGAATCAGCCCCAGCATTTT.

This clone was detected many times. The V gene is TRBV4-1, the J gene TRBJ1-5; D may be TRBD1 (5 bases). CDR1 is MGHRA and CDR2 is YSYEKL in the germline V gene. CDR3 size: 17 residues. V was clipped by 1 base and J by 2 bases, with 15 bases between them. CDR3 sequence (DNA): TGCGCCAGCAGCCAAGCGGACACCGCCGGCGGCAATCAGCCCCAGCATTTT. Its translation: CASSQADTAGGNQPQHF.

Sample share makes this clone medium-sized. The chain joins TRBV5-1 to TRBJ2-2, with 8 bases lining up with TRBD1. There are 15 residues in the CDR3. Unmatched junction bases numbered 3, after V lost 4 bases and J lost 1 base. Germline CDR1 reads SGHRS; CDR2 reads YFSETQ. CDR3 loop: CASSQGARNTGELFF. The CDR3 nucleotides are TGCGCCAGCAGCCAGGGGGCGAGGAACACCGGGGAGCTGTTTTTT.

This clone has at least ten counts. The chain uses TRBV2 and TRBJ2-1; TRBD2 aligns across 7 bases. The V gene end was trimmed by 1 base and the J gene end by 7 bases; junction bases not matched to a gene: 7. This CDR3 has 15 amino acids. The germline V gene encodes CDR1 SNHLY and CDR2 FYNNEI. Here the CDR3 reads CASSEERTRRNEQFF. In DNA form, the CDR3 reads TGTGCCAGCAGTGAAGAGCGGACTAGAAGGAATGAGCAGTTCTTC.

There are many counts of this clone. The CDR3 sequence: CASSLSQGDYGYTF. The DNA of the CDR3 is TGTGCCAGCAGTTTAAGCCAGGGCGACTATGGCTACACCTTC. The chain has TRBV28 and TRBJ1-2; D perhaps matches TRBD1 (5 bases). Germline CDR1 and CDR2: MDHEN and SYDVKM. Trimming left V 2 bases short and J 3 bases short, with 10 bases between. The CDR3 length is 14 residues.

This clone is classed as medium-sized. This chain links TRBV27 with TRBJ2-2; 10 positions match TRBD2. The CDR3 has 16 residues. Per germline, CDR1 MNHEY and CDR2 SMNVEV (reference sequence). Trimming removed 5 bases from V and 7 bases from J; junction bases left unmatched: 10. CDR3: CASSPSLAGAVGELFF. CDR3 bases: TGTGCCAGCAGTCCCTCGCTAGCGGGAGCTGTCGGGGAGCTGTTTTTT.

This clone was seen ten or more times. CDR3 nucleotide sequence: TGCAGCGTTCTGGGACTAGCGGGAGGAGGGTCTTACACAGATACGCAGTATTTT. Translating gives CSVLGLAGGGSYTDTQYF. This chain connects TRBV29-1 to TRBJ2-3; 15 bases map to TRBD2. The V gene's germline CDR1 is SQVTM and CDR2 ANQGSEA. J was trimmed by 2 bases and V by 5 bases; bases with no gene match: 11. There are 18 residues in the CDR3.

This clone was observed a handful of times. V is TRBV7-8 and J is TRBJ2-7; possible D gene TRBD1, 6 bases. The CDR3 loop spans 13 amino acids. V lost 5 bases, J lost 4 bases, and 12 bases lay in between. From germline, CDR1 is SGHVS and CDR2 FQNEAQ. CDR3 protein: CASSNRQAYEQYF. The CDR3 nucleotides read TGTGCCAGCAGCAACAGACAGGCGTACGAGCAGTACTTC. Based on the CDR3 plus reference TRBV7-8 and TRBJ2-7, the full variable domain is GAGVSQSPRYKVAKRGQDVALRCDPISGHVSLFWYQQALGQGPEFLTYFQNEAQLDKSGLPSDRFFAERPEGSVSTLKIQRTQQEDSAVYLCASSNRQAYEQYFGPGTRLTVT.

This clone has a count of ten or more. V is TRBV9 and J is TRBJ2-2, with a tentative D call TRBD2 (6 bases). V lost 3 bases, J lost 0 bases, and 12 bases lay in between. This CDR3 is 16 amino acids long. Germline assignment: CDR1 SGDLS and CDR2 YYNGEE. The CDR3 is CASSGGVTPNTGELFF. CDR3 in DNA: TGTGCCAGCAGCGGGGGGGTAACCCCGAACACCGGGGAGCTGTTTTTT.

This clone was seen many times. V and J are TRBV7-9 and TRBJ1-1; D possibly corresponds to TRBD1 (6 bases). Germline V CDR1 and CDR2: SEHNR, FQNEAQ (reference sequence). V dropped 5 bases and J dropped 0 bases, with 13 bases sitting between them. The CDR3 has 15 amino acids. CDR3 protein: CASSPLTGVNTEAFF. Here the CDR3 DNA reads TGTGCCAGCAGCCCCTTGACAGGCGTGAACACTGAAGCTTTCTTT.